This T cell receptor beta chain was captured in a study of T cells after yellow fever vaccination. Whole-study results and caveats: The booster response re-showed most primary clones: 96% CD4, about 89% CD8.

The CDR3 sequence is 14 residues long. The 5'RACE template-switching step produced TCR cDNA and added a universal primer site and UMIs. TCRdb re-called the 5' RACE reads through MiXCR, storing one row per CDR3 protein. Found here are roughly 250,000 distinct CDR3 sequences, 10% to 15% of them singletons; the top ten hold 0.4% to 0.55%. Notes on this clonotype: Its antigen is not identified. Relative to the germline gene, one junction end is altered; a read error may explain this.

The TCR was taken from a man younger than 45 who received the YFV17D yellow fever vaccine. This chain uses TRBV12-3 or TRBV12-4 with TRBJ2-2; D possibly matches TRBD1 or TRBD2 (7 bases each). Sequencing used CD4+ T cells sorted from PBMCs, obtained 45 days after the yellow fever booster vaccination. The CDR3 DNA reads TGTGCCAGCAGCATCGCAGGGGGGGCCGGGAAGCTGTTTTTT. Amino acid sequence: CASSIAGGAGKLFF.